A single sample gave rise to the 26 T cell receptor beta chains below, sequenced in a study of blood T cell repertoires in COVID-19. The data were produced by immunoSEQ multiplex PCR, yet TCRdb's version contains in-frame clones alone and is incomplete. The sample has approximately 88,000 clones; more than 80% are singletons. Sequenced material: peripheral blood. These receptors were taken from a woman of 80 years or more with acute or convalescent COVID-19.

V gene TRBV7-9 combines with J gene TRBJ1-1; 10 nucleotides align to TRBD1. The CDR3 runs 15 residues. The V segment lost 6 bases and the J segment 0 bases; nucleotides outside the gene matches: 4. The germline gives CDR1 SEHNR, CDR2 FQNEAQ (reference sequence). The CDR3 DNA sequence: TGTGCCAGCAGACCCGGGACAGGGGTGAACACTGAAGCTTTCTTT. Residues: CASRPGTGVNTEAFF.

The chain is built from TRBV5-6 and TRBJ2-6, with 7 bases matching TRBD1. Germline V lookup: CDR1 SGHDT, CDR2 YYEEEE. With V trimmed by 5 bases and J by 3 bases, 5 bases remained unmatched. This CDR3 has 15 residues. CDR3 DNA sequence: TGTGCCAGCAGTTTACAGGGGAGTGGGGCCAACGTCCTGACTTTC. It codes for CASSLQGSGANVLTF.

The rearrangement links TRBV6-1 to TRBJ1-2; the D gene is possibly TRBD1 (5 bases). The CDR3 contains 15 residues. The V gene's germline CDR1 is MNHNS and CDR2 SASEGT. V shed 0 bases and J shed 4 bases, with 12 bases lying between them. CDR3 amino acids: CASSEATATFYGYTF. CDR3 coding DNA: TGTGCCAGCAGTGAAGCGACAGCAACCTTCTATGGCTACACCTTC.

This clone appeared a few times. The chain links TRBV7-9 to TRBJ1-2; D gene ambiguous. The germline CDR1 and CDR2 sequences are SEHNR and FQNEAQ (reference sequence). The length of the CDR3 is 12 residues. Between the trimmed V and J ends, which lost 3 bases and 3 bases, there was a span of 5 bases. The CDR3 loop reads CASSFEHYGYTF. CDR3 DNA: TGTGCCAGCAGCTTCGAGCACTATGGCTACACCTTC.

The J gene is TRBJ2-2, the V gene TRBV19; TRBD1 is a possible D gene (6 bases). The germline gives CDR1 LNHDA, CDR2 SQIVND (reference sequence). The length of the CDR3 is 14 residues. V dropped 6 bases and J dropped 4 bases, with 12 bases sitting between them. The CDR3 here is CASRQGRSTGELFF. CDR3 coding DNA: TGTGCCAGTAGACAGGGTCGGTCCACCGGGGAGCTGTTTTTT. Full variable domain (outside the CDR3, taken from reference TRBV19 and TRBJ2-2): DGGITQSPKYLFRKEGQNVTLSCEQNLNHDAMYWYRQDPGQGLRLIYYSQIVNDFQKGDIAEGYSVSREKKESFPLTVTSAQKNPTAFYLCASRQGRSTGELFFGEGSRLTVL.

This clone was picked up a small number of times. The chain has TRBV3-1 (or the pseudogene TRBV3-2) and TRBJ2-1; 7 positions agree with TRBD2. V gave up 5 bases and J gave up 4 bases; unmatched junction bases: 5. CDR1 and CDR2 (germline): LGHDT, YNNKEL (reference sequence). This CDR3 region has 14 residues. CDR3 region: CASSGLAAYNEQFF. The CDR3 DNA is TGTGCCAGCAGCGGCCTAGCGGCATACAATGAGCAGTTCTTC.

The chain uses TRBV6-5 and TRBJ2-3; 9 nucleotides line up with TRBD2. The germline V gene encodes CDR1 MNHEY and CDR2 SVGAGI. The CDR3 loop spans 16 amino acids. V was clipped by 4 bases and J by 2 bases; unmatched bases: 7. The CDR3 reads CASSSAGGPDTDTQYF. The CDR3, as DNA: TGTGCCAGCAGTTCAGCGGGGGGCCCGGACACAGATACGCAGTATTTT.

The chain recombines TRBV4-1 with TRBJ2-7; 7 nucleotides align to TRBD1. With 1 base clipped from V and 5 bases from J, the junction kept 8 bases outside the gene matches. The CDR3 consists of 15 residues. The V gene's germline CDR1 is MGHRA and CDR2 YSYEKL. CDR3: CASSQGDRVSHEQYF. The CDR3 DNA sequence: TGCGCCAGCAGCCAAGGAGACAGGGTATCACACGAGCAGTACTTC.

This rearrangement joins TRBV4-2 to TRBJ1-2; 8 nucleotides align to TRBD1. Per germline, CDR1 LGHNA and CDR2 YNFKEQ. The length of the CDR3 is 16 residues. The V and J ends lost 5 bases and 5 bases, in that order; junction bases with no gene match: 13. The CDR3 sequence: CASSSASTGGGYGYTF. The DNA for the CDR3 is TGTGCCAGCAGCTCGGCTTCAACAGGGGGGGGGTATGGCTACACCTTC.

CDR3: CASSLVAGNYGYTF. The CDR3 DNA sequence: TGCGCCAGCAGCTTGGTGGCAGGAAATTATGGCTACACCTTC. The chain uses TRBV5-1 and TRBJ1-2; D remains ambiguous. Germline loops: CDR1 SGHRS, CDR2 YFSETQ. V dropped 0 bases and J dropped 5 bases, with 11 bases sitting between them. The CDR3 runs to 14 residues.

The rearrangement links TRBV2 to TRBJ2-2; 11 nucleotides line up with TRBD1. The CDR3 has 14 residues. The V and J ends lost 6 bases and 6 bases, in that order; junction bases with no gene match: 3. From germline, CDR1 is SNHLY and CDR2 FYNNEI. The CDR3: CASRGTGGAGELFF. In nucleotides, the CDR3 is TGTGCCAGCAGAGGGACAGGGGGGGCCGGGGAGCTGTTTTTT. Complete variable domain (other parts from reference TRBV2 and TRBJ2-2): EPEVTQTPSHQVTQMGQEVILRCVPISNHLYFYWYRQILGQKVEFLVSFYNNEISEKSEIFDDQFSVERPDGSNFTLKIRSTKLEDSAMYFCASRGTGGAGELFFGEGSRLTVL.

The chain joins TRBV5-4 to TRBJ1-1; D unclear. V lost 5 bases, J lost 1 base, and 6 bases lay in between. The CDR3 loop spans 12 amino acids. CDR1 and CDR2 from the germline V gene are SGHNT and YYREEE (reference sequence). CDR3 residues: CASRGGNTEAFF. In nucleotides, the CDR3 is TGTGCCAGCAGAGGAGGGAACACTGAAGCTTTCTTT.

The CDR3 loop is CASSVPVNTGELFF. The CDR3 nucleotides read TGTGCCAGCAGCGTCCCCGTGAACACCGGGGAGCTGTTTTTT. The chain carries TRBV9 and TRBJ2-2; D gene unclear. V gave up 2 bases and J gave up 1 base, with 6 bases separating them. CDR3 length: 14 residues. Germline assignment: CDR1 SGDLS and CDR2 YYNGEE.

V and J are TRBV12-3 or TRBV12-4 and TRBJ2-7; 8 bases align to TRBD1. CDR3 length: 11 residues. With 4 bases clipped from V and 7 bases from J, the junction kept 0 bases outside the gene matches. In DNA, the CDR3 is TGTGCCAGCAGTTACAGGGGGGAGCAGTACTTC. Translation: CASSYRGEQYF.

The V call is TRBV19, the J call TRBJ1-5; D remains ambiguous. The CDR3 is made up of 12 amino acids. CDR1 and CDR2 from the germline V gene are LNHDA and SQIVND (reference sequence). The V end lost 3 bases, the J end lost 11 bases, and 11 bases lay between the germline ends. The CDR3, as DNA: TGTGCCAGTAGTATTCTCGCCCAGGCCCAGCATTTT. Its translation: CASSILAQAQHF.

The genes are TRBV5-1 and TRBJ2-1; possibly TRBD2 for D (6 bases). Trimming took off 0 bases at V and 4 bases at J, with 11 bases between the two ends. This CDR3 region has 15 residues. Germline V CDR1 and CDR2: SGHRS, YFSETQ. Here the CDR3 reads CASSLDSGAYNEQFF. DNA of the CDR3: TGCGCCAGCAGCTTGGATAGCGGCGCGTACAATGAGCAGTTCTTC.

The chain has TRBV18 and TRBJ2-1; 9 bases align to TRBD1. The CDR3 runs 14 residues. Trimming cost V 6 bases and J 4 bases; bases outside gene matches: 4. CDR1 KGHSH and CDR2 LQKENI come from the germline V gene. The CDR3 DNA sequence: TGTGCCAGCTCCCGGGACAGGGTTTACAATGAGCAGTTCTTC. Amino acid sequence: CASSRDRVYNEQFF.

The chain is built from TRBV6-5 and TRBJ2-2; possible D gene TRBD1, 5 bases. The CDR3 is 15 residues long. From germline, CDR1 is MNHEY and CDR2 SVGAGI. The V gene lost 0 bases and the J gene lost 5 bases, with 10 bases spanning the gap. CDR3 coding DNA: TGTGCCAGCAGTTACTCAGGGGCGGCTACCGGGGAGCTGTTTTTT. Translating gives CASSYSGAATGELFF.

The chain has TRBV25-1 and TRBJ1-1, with TRBD1 matching over 7 bases. CDR1 and CDR2 (germline): MGHDK, SYGVNS. The CDR3 consists of 14 residues. V dropped 6 bases and J dropped 1; count of bases not matched to a gene: 5. Here the CDR3 DNA reads TGTGCCAGCAGCCACAGGGGACGGAACACTGAAGCTTTCTTT. It specifies CASSHRGRNTEAFF.

CDR3 residues: CASSLWREGDEQFF. The CDR3 coding sequence is TGCGCCAGCAGCTTGTGGCGGGAGGGCGATGAGCAGTTCTTC. V and J are TRBV5-1 and TRBJ2-1; 9 bases align to TRBD2. V lost 1 base, J lost 8 bases, and 4 bases stayed unmatched. In germline, CDR1 is SGHRS, CDR2 YFSETQ. This CDR3 spans 14 amino acids.

The V gene is TRBV2, the J gene TRBJ1-4; D is uncertain. The CDR3 spans 14 residues. V shed 4 bases and J shed 5 bases, with 11 bases lying between them. Germline V gene data show CDR1 as SNHLY and CDR2 as FYNNEI. This CDR3 reads CASSVEGLNEKLFF. Here the CDR3 DNA reads TGTGCCAGCAGTGTGGAGGGTCTGAATGAAAAACTGTTTTTT.

The rearrangement joins TRBV5-1 to TRBJ2-1; D may be TRBD2 (6 bases). The ends were cut back, 0 bases at V and 7 bases at J, with 11 bases in the middle. Germline lookup yields CDR1 SGHRS and CDR2 YFSETQ. The CDR3 is 14 amino acids. CDR3 amino acids: CASSLAGERNEQFF. The CDR3 coding sequence is TGCGCCAGCAGCTTGGCGGGAGAGCGAAATGAGCAGTTCTTC.

V is TRBV6-5 and J is TRBJ1-1, with D tentatively TRBD1 (5 bases). The CDR3 is made up of 12 amino acids. Deletions cut 6 bases from V and 5 bases from J, with 10 bases between. Germline loops: CDR1 MNHEY, CDR2 SVGAGI. CDR3 nucleotides: TGTGCCAGCAGCCACGGGGGGACTGAAGCTTTCTTT. Translation: CASSHGGTEAFF.

The chain recombines TRBV25-1 with TRBJ1-2; D is perhaps TRBD1 (5 bases). The CDR3 contains 11 residues. Germline CDR1 and CDR2: MGHDK and SYGVNS. V lost 4 bases and J 8 bases, leaving 8 bases between the germline ends. The CDR3 sequence is CASSGQLGYTF. CDR3 in DNA: TGTGCCAGCAGTGGACAGCTCGGCTACACCTTC.

V gene TRBV6-5 combines with J gene TRBJ2-2, with TRBD1 as a possible D gene (5 bases). The V end lost 8 bases, the J end lost 6 bases, and 13 bases lay between the germline ends. This CDR3 is 13 amino acids long. Per the germline V gene, CDR1 is MNHEY and CDR2 is SVGAGI. Here the CDR3 DNA reads TGTGCCAGCGGGGCAGGGTACGCCGGGGAGCTGTTTTTT. The encoded protein is CASGAGYAGELFF.

This chain connects TRBV5-1 to TRBJ2-1; 7 nucleotides line up with TRBD2. Unmatched junction bases numbered 6, after V lost 0 bases and J lost 6 bases. Per germline, CDR1 SGHRS and CDR2 YFSETQ. The CDR3 totals 15 residues. The CDR3 loop reads CASSLVRRGINEQFF. The CDR3 DNA is TGCGCCAGCAGCTTGGTACGGCGGGGGATCAATGAGCAGTTCTTC.